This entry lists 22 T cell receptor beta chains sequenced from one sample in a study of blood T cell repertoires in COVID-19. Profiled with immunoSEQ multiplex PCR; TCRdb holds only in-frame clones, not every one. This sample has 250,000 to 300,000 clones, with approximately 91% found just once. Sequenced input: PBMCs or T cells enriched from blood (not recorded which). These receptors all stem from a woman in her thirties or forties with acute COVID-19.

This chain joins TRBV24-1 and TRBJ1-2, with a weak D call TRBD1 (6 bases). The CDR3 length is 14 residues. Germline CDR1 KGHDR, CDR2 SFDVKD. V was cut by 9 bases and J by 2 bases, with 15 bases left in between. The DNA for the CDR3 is TGTGCCACCCCACCCAAGGGGGGGAACTATGGCTACACCTTC. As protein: CATPPKGGNYGYTF.

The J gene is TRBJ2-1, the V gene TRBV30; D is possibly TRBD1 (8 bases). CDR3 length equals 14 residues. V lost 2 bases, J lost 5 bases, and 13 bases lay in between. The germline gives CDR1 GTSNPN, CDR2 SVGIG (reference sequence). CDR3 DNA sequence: TGTGCCTGGAGTACAGGGGGGGGACACAATGAGCAGTTCTTC. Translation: CAWSTGGGHNEQFF.

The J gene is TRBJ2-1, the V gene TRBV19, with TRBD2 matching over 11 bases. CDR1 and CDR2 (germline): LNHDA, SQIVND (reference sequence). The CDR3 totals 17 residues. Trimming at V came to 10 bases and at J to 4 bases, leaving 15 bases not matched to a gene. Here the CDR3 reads CATQPIVAGGPYNEQFF. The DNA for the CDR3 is TGTGCCACTCAACCTATTGTAGCGGGAGGGCCGTACAATGAGCAGTTCTTC.

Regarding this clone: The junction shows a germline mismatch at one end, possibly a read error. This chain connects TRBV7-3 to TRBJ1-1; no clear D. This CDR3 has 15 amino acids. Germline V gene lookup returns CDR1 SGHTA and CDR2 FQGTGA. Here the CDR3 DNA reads TGTGCCAGCAGGTTAAGCGCTGGGCAGAACACTGAAGCTTTCTTT. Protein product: CASRLSAGQNTEAFF.

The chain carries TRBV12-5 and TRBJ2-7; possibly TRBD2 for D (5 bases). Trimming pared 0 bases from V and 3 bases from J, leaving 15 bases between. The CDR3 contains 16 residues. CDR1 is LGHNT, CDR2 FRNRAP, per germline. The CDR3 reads CASGLVLGRSFYEQYF. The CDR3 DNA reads TGTGCTAGTGGTTTGGTACTAGGGCGTTCTTTCTACGAGCAGTACTTC.

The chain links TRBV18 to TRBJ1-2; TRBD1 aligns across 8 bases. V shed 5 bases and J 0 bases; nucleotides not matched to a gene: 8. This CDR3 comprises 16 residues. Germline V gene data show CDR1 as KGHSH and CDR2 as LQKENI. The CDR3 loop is CASSTGDRKSNYGYTF. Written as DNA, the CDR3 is TGTGCCAGCTCAACGGGGGACAGGAAATCTAACTATGGCTACACCTTC. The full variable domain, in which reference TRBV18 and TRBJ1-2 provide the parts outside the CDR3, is NAGVMQNPRHLVRRRGQEARLRCSPMKGHSHVYWYRQLPEEGLKFMVYLQKENIIDESGMPKERFSAEFPKEGPSILRIQQVVRGDSAAYFCASSTGDRKSNYGYTFGSGTRLTVV.

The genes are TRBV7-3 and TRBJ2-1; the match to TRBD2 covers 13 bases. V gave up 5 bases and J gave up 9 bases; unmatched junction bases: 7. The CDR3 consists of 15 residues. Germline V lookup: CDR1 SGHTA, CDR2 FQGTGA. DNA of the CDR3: TGTGCCAGCAGCGAACTAGCGGGGGGGCCGAGTGAGCAGTTCTTC. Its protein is CASSELAGGPSEQFF.

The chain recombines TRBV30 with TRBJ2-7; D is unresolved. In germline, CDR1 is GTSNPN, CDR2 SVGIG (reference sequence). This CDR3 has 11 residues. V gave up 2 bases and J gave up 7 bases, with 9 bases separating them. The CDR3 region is CAWSSTREQYF. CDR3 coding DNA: TGTGCCTGGAGTTCGACTCGGGAGCAGTACTTC.

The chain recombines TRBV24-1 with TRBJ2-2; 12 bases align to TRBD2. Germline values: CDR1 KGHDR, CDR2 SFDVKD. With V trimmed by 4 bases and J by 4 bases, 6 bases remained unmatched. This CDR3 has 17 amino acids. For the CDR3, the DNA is TGTGCCACCAGTGACCCGACTAGCGGGAGTTTCACCGGGGAGCTGTTTTTT. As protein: CATSDPTSGSFTGELFF.

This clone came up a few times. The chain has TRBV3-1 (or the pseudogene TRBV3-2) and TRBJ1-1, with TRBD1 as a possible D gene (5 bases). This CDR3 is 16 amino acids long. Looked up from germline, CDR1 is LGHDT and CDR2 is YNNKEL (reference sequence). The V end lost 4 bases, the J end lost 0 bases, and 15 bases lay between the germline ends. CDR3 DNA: TGTGCCAGCAGCCCCCGGGGGGTAGTTATGAACACTGAAGCTTTCTTT. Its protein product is CASSPRGVVMNTEAFF.

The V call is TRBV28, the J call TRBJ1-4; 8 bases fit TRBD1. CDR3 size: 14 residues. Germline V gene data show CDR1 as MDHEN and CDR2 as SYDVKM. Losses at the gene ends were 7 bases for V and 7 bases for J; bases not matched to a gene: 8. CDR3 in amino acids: CASKGGQGPEKLFF. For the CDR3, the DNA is TGTGCCAGCAAAGGCGGACAGGGCCCTGAAAAACTGTTTTTT.

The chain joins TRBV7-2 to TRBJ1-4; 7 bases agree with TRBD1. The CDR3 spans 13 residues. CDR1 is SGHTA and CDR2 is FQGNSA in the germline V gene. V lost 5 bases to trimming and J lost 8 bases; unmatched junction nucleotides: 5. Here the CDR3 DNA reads TGTGCCAGCAGCATGACAGGGTTGGAAAAACTGTTTTTT. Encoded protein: CASSMTGLEKLFF.

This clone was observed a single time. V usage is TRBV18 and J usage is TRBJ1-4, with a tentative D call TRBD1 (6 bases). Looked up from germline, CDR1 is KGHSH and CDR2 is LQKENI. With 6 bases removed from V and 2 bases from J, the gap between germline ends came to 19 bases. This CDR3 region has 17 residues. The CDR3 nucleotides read TGTGCCAGCTCCCCCTATCTGAGGGGGTCCACTAATGAAAAACTGTTTTTT. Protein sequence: CASSPYLRGSTNEKLFF.

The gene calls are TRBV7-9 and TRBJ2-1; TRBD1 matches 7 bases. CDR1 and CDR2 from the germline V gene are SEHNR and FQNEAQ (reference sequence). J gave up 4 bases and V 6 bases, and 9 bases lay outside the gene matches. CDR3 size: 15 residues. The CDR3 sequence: CASSQQGTTYNEQFF. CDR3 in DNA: TGTGCCAGCAGTCAACAGGGGACCACATACAATGAGCAGTTCTTC.

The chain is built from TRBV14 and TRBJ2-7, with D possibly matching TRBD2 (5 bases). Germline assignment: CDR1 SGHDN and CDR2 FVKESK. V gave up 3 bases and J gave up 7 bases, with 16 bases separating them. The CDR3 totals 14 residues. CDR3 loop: CASSHRFRGEEQYF. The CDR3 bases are TGTGCCAGCAGCCACAGATTCCGGGGAGAGGAGCAGTACTTC.

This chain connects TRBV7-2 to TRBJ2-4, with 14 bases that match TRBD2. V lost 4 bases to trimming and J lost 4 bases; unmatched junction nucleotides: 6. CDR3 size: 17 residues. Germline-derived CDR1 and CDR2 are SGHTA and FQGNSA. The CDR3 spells CASSSTSGGAPKNIQYF. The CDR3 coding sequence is TGTGCCAGCAGCTCGACTAGCGGGGGGGCGCCTAAAAACATTCAGTACTTC.

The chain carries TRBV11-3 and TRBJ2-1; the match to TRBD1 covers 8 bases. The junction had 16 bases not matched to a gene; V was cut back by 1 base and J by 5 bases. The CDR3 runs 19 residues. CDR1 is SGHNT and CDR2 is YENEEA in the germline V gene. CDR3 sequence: CASSLVNLVRGPGHNEQFF. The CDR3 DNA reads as TGTGCCAGCAGCTTAGTTAACCTAGTCAGGGGGCCAGGGCACAATGAGCAGTTCTTC.

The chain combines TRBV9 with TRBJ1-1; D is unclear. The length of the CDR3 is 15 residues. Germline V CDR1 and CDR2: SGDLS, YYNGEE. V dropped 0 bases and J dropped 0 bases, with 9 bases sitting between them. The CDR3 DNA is TGTGCCAGCAGCGTAGGAGAGGAACTGAACACTGAAGCTTTCTTT. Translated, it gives CASSVGEELNTEAFF. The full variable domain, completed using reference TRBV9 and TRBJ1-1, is DSGVTQTPKHLITATGQRVTLRCSPRSGDLSVYWYQQSLDQGLQFLIQYYNGEERAKGNILERFSAQQFPDLHSELNLSSLELGDSALYFCASSVGEELNTEAFFGQGTRLTVV.

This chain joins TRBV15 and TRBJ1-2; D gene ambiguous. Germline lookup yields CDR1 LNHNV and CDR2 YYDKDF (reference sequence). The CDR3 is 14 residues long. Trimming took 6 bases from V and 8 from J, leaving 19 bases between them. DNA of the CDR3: TGTGCCACCAGTTTCAGCCGTTACAGTGAGGGCTACACCTTC. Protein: CATSFSRYSEGYTF. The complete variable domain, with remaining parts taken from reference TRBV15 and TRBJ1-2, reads DAMVIQNPRYQVTQFGKPVTLSCSQTLNHNVMYWYQQKSSQAPKLLFHYYDKDFNNEADTPDNFQSRRPNTSFCFLDIRSPGLGDTAMYLCATSFSRYSEGYTFGSGTRLTVV.

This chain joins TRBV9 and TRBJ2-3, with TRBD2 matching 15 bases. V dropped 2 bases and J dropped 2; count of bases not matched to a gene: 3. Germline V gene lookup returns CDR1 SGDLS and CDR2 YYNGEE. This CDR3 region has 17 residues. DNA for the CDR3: TGTGCCAGCAGCGTCGGGACTAGCGGGAGGAACACAGATACGCAGTATTTT. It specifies CASSVGTSGRNTDTQYF.

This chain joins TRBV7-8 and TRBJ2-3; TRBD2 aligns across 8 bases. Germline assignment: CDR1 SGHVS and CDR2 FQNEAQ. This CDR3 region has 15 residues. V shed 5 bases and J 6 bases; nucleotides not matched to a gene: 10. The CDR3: CASSPLVTGGDTQYF. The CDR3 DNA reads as TGTGCCAGCAGCCCTTTGGTGACGGGGGGGGATACGCAGTATTTT.

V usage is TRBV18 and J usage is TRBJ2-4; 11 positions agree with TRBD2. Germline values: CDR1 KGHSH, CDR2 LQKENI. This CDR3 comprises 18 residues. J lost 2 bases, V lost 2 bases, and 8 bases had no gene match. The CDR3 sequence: CASSPYTSGSLTKNIQYF. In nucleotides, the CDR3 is TGTGCCAGCTCACCATACACTAGCGGGAGTTTAACCAAAAACATTCAGTACTTC.